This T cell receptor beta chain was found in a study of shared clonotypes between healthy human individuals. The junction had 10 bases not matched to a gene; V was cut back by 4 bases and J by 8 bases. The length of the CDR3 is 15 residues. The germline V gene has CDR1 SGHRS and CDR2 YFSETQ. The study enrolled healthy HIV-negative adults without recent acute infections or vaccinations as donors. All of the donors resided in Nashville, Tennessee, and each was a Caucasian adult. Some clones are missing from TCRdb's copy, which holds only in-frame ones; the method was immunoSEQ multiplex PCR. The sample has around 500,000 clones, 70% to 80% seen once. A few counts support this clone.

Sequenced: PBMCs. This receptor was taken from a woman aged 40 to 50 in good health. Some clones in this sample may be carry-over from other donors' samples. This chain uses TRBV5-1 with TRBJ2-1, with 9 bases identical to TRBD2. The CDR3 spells CASSIGLANFYEQFF. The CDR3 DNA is TGCGCCAGCAGCATCGGACTAGCGAATTTCTATGAGCAGTTCTTC.